The clone carrying this TCR beta chain has just a few counts. Antigen: not known. TCRdb independently ran MiXCR on the 5' RACE reads; one entry per CDR3 protein. The repertoire holds about 170,000 distinct CDR3 sequences, with roughly 13% as singletons. CDR1 and CDR2 from the germline V gene are LGHNA and YNFKEQ. This CDR3 is built from 15 residues. The ends lost 5 bases at V and 2 bases at J; junction bases unmatched: 2. The data stem from a study of T-cell memory formation after mild COVID-19. Broader study findings: Largely, contracting CD4+ clones fell within CM and EM, and contracting CD8+ clones within EMRA.

The clonotype originates from a young man who had mild COVID-19 (a few samples of this study predate the infection). Cell type and time point are not known. This chain uses TRBV4-2 with TRBJ2-6; TRBD1 aligns across 8 bases. The sequencing input was PBMCs or a T cell subset sorted from them (not recorded which). The CDR3 DNA reads as TGTGCCAGCAGCGGGACAGGAGCTGGGGCCAACGTCCTGACTTTC. This codes for CASSGTGAGANVLTF.